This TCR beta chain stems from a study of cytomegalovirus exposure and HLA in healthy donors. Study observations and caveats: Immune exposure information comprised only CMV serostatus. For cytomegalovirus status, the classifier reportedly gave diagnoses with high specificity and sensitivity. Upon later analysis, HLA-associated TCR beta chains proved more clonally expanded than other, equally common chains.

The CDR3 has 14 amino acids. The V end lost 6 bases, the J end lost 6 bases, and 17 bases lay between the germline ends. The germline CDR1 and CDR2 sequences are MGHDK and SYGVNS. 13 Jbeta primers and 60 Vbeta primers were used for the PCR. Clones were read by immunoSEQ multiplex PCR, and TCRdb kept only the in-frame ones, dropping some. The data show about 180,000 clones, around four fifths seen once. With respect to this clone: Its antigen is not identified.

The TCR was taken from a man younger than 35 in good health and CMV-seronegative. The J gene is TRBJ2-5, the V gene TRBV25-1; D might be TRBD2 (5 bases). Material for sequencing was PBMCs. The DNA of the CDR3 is TGTGCCAGCAGCACCGGAGGCCTCCAGAAGACCCAGTACTTC. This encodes CASSTGGLQKTQYF. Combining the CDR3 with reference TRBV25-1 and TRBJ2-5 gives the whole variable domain EADIYQTPRYLVIGTGKKITLECSQTMGHDKMYWYQQDPGMELHLIHYSYGVNSTEKGDLSSESTVSRIRTEHFPLTLESARPSHTSQYLCASSTGGLQKTQYFGPGTRLLVL.